This passage covers 9 T cell receptor beta chains from one sample sequenced in a study of T cells in Graves' hyperthyroidism and ophthalmopathy. TCR beta CDR3 region amplification was performed from RNA transcripts. First-round RT-PCR of the TCR CDR3 relied on the HTBI primer set. MiXCR was run by TCRdb on the multiplex PCR reads, yielding one entry per CDR3 protein. Of almost 600,000 distinct CDR3 sequences detected, approximately 13% appear once; the ten largest clones hold 5% to 7%. Sequencing input: blood. The receptors were sampled from a woman aged 30 to 39 with Graves' hyperthyroidism that later progressed to Graves' ophthalmopathy.

This clonotype was counted at least ten times. J is TRBJ2-2 and V is TRBV3-1; 8 bases agree with TRBD1. Germline assignment: CDR1 LGHDT and CDR2 YNNKEL (reference sequence). With V trimmed by 4 bases and J by 0 bases, 10 bases remained unmatched. This CDR3 contains 18 residues. CDR3: CASSLASWGQANTGELFF. CDR3 nucleotide sequence: TGTGCCAGCAGCCTGGCGTCTTGGGGACAGGCGAACACCGGGGAGCTGTTTTTT.

This clonotype has ten or more counts. The chain is built from TRBV3-1 and TRBJ2-2; D not certain. The germline V gene encodes CDR1 LGHDT and CDR2 YNNKEL (reference sequence). V was cut by 0 bases and J by 3 bases, with 2 bases left in between. The CDR3 contains 13 residues. In DNA, the CDR3 is TGTGCCAGCAGCCAAGACCACACCGGGGAGCTGTTTTTT. It translates to CASSQDHTGELFF.

This clonotype was detected ten times or more. This rearrangement joins TRBV12-3 or TRBV12-4 to TRBJ2-1; D ambiguous. V was trimmed by 7 bases and J by 10 bases, leaving 14 bases between them. The CDR3 is made up of 12 amino acids. In nucleotides, the CDR3 is TGTGCCAGCAACGCGGTGGGTAGCGAGCAGTTCTTC. Translation gives CASNAVGSEQFF.

In its sample, this clonotype was seen many times. This rearrangement joins TRBV10-3 to TRBJ1-1; a possible D gene is TRBD1 (5 bases). The length of the CDR3 is 14 residues. Germline assignment: CDR1 ENHRY and CDR2 SYGVKD. The V gene lost 3 bases and the J gene lost 6 bases, with 14 bases spanning the gap. Written as DNA, the CDR3 is TGTGCCATCAGTGAAAGGGGCGAGTATTCTGAAGCTTTCTTT. Its translation: CAISERGEYSEAFF.

Note on this clonotype: This could be a read error, since a much larger clone is one nucleotide away. The chain recombines TRBV12-3 or TRBV12-4 with TRBJ2-2; 8 bases align to TRBD1. The CDR3 loop spans 13 amino acids. The junction had 5 bases not matched to a gene; V was cut back by 8 bases and J by 6 bases. CDR3 amino acids: CASGNRGAGELFF. The CDR3 nucleotides are TGTGCCAGCGGTAACAGGGGGGCCGGGGAGCTGTTTTTT.

This clonotype was seen at least ten times. V and J are TRBV5-1 and TRBJ1-1; a weak D match, TRBD1 (5 bases). Trimming pared 4 bases from V and 1 base from J, leaving 35 bases between. The CDR3 sequence is 22 residues long. Germline V gene sequence: CDR1 SGHRS, CDR2 YFSETQ. The CDR3 region has the DNA TGCGCCAGCAGCGGGGGGACGGACAAAATGCGCCGGACGGTTTTGGGGAACACTGAAGCTTTCTTT. Translation gives CASSGGTDKMRRTVLGNTEAFF.

This clonotype was found a few times. The chain recombines TRBV20-1 with TRBJ2-7, with a tentative D call TRBD1 (5 bases). This CDR3 comprises 14 residues. The ends were cut back, 3 bases at V and 7 bases at J, with 19 bases in the middle. Germline assignment: CDR1 DFQATT and CDR2 SNEGSKA (reference sequence). The CDR3 DNA follows: TGCAGTGCTAGGCGGATTGGGGCGGCCGGGGAGCAGTACTTC. As protein: CSARRIGAAGEQYF.

This clonotype has a count of ten or more. CDR3 amino acids: CATSRAGDYGYTF. The CDR3 coding sequence is TGTGCCACCAGCAGAGCGGGGGACTATGGCTACACCTTC. The chain links TRBV15 to TRBJ1-2, with D perhaps matching TRBD1 (5 bases). The CDR3 has 13 amino acids. Trimming removed 1 base from V and 3 bases from J, with 6 bases in between. Germline V gene lookup returns CDR1 LNHNV and CDR2 YYDKDF (reference sequence).

This clonotype was recorded many times. The rearrangement uses TRBV12-3 or TRBV12-4 and TRBJ1-1; D remains unclear. The CDR3 runs to 17 residues. Trimming left V 6 bases short and J 1 base short, with 21 bases between. The CDR3 is CASSSILYRTGNTEAFF. Written as DNA, the CDR3 is TGTGCCAGCAGCAGTATTTTATACCGGACCGGGAACACTGAAGCTTTCTTT.